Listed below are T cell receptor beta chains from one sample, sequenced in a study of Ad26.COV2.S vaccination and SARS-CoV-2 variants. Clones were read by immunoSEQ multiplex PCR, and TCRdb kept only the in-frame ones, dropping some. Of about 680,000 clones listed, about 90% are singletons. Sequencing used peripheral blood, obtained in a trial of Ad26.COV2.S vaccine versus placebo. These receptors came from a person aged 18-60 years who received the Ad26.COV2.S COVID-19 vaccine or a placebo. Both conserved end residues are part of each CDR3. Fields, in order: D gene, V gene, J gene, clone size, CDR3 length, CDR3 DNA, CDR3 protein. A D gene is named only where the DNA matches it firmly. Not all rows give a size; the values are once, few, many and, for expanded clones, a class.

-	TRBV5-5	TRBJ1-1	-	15	TGTGCCAGCAGCTCAAAAGGGGGTAGGTACACTGAAGCTTTCTTT	CASSSKGGRYTEAFF
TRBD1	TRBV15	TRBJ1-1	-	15	TGTGCCACCAGCAGAAGACAGGGTGTGAGCACTGAAGCTTTCTTT	CATSRRQGVSTEAFF
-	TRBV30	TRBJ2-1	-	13	TGTGCCTGGAGTGTAACGGCTTACAATGAGCAGTTCTTC	CAWSVTAYNEQFF
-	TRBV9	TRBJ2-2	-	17	TGTGCCAGCAGCGTAGCCGGGTCGGCGGGGTTGGGCGGGGAGCTGTTTTTT	CASSVAGSAGLGGELFF
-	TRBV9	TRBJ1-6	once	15	TGTGCCAGCAGCGTAACTGCAGGGCCTAATTCACCCCTCCACTTT	CASSVTAGPNSPLHF
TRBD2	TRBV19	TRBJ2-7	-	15	TGTGCCAGTAGTATACGACTAGCGGGGCCCTACGAGCAGTACTTC	CASSIRLAGPYEQYF
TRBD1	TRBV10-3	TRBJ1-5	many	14	TGTGCCATCGGGACAGGGGATAGCAATCAGCCCCAGCATTTT	CAIGTGDSNQPQHF
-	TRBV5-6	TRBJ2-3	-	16	TGTGCCAGCAGCCTGGGTGCGGGGCTGGATCACTGGACGCAGTATTTT	CASSLGAGLDHWTQYF
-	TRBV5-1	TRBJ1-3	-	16	TGCGCCAGCAGCTTCGGGGTTCCGGGACAAAGGAACACCATATATTTT	CASSFGVPGQRNTIYF
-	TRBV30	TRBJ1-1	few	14	TGTGCCTGGAGAAAAGTCAGGCTGAACACTGAAGCTTTCTTT	CAWRKVRLNTEAFF
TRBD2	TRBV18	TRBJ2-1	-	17	TGTGCCAGCTCACAAGGACTAGCGGGAGGGCTGGGCAATGAGCAGTTCTTC	CASSQGLAGGLGNEQFF
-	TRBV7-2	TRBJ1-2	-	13	TGTGCCAGCAGCTTAGTAGCAGGGGATGGCTACACCTTC	CASSLVAGDGYTF
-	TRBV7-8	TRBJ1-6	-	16	TGTGCCAGCAGCGCCCAGGGAGGTTCCTATAATTCACCCCTCCACTTT	CASSAQGGSYNSPLHF
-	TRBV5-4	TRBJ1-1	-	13	TGTGCCAGCAGCTTGTGGGGCTGGACTGAAGCTTTCTTT	CASSLWGWTEAFF
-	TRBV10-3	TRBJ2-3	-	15	TGTGCCACCTCCCCCGGACTGGGGGATTCAGATACGCAGTATTTT	CATSPGLGDSDTQYF
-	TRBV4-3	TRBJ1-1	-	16	TGCGCCAGCAGCCAAGGGTGGGGGGAGAGGAACACTGAAGCTTTCTTT	CASSQGWGERNTEAFF
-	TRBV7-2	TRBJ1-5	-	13	TGTGCCAGCAGCTCCACCTCAAGGCAGCCCCAGCATTTT	CASSSTSRQPQHF
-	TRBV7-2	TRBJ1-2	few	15	TGTGCCAGCAGTCAGCAGTCAGGGGCTAACTATGGCTACACCTTC	CASSQQSGANYGYTF
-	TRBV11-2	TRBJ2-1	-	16	TGTGCCAGCAGCCCATTCCGAGTAGACGAATACAATGAGCAGTTCTTC	CASSPFRVDEYNEQFF
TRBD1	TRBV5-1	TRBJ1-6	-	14	TGCGCCAGCAGCTTGGGGGGGACAGATTCACCCCTCCACTTT	CASSLGGTDSPLHF
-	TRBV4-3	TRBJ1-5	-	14	TGCGCCAGCAGCAGAACGACAGCCGATCAGCCCCAGCATTTT	CASSRTTADQPQHF
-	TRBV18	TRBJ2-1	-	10	TGTGCCAGCTCTAGCAATGAGCAGTTCTTC	CASSSNEQFF
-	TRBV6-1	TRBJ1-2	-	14	TGTGCCAGCAGTGAACACACAGGCTACTATGGCTACACCTTC	CASSEHTGYYGYTF
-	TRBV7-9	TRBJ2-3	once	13	TGTGCCAGCATCAAGGACCCCACAGATACGCAGTATTTT	CASIKDPTDTQYF
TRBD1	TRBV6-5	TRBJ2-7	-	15	TGTGCCAGCCGCCGGGACAGGGATACCCCCTACGAGCAGTACTTC	CASRRDRDTPYEQYF
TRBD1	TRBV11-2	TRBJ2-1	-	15	TGTGCCAGCAGCCCGAGTCAGGGGGCCTACAATGAGCAGTTCTTC	CASSPSQGAYNEQFF
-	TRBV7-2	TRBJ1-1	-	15	TGTGCCAGCGAGCTTAGGCGCCTACCGGGAACTGAAGCTTTCTTT	CASELRRLPGTEAFF
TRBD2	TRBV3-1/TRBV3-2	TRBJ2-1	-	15	TGTGCCAGCAGCTCCGGACTAGCGGGAGACAATGAGCAGTTCTTC	CASSSGLAGDNEQFF
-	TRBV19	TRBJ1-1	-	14	TGTGCCAGTTCCGGGGGTTGGATGAACACTGAAGCTTTCTTT	CASSGGWMNTEAFF
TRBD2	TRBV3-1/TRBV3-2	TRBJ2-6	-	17	TGTGCCAGCAGCCGAGAGGGAGGGACGGCTGGGGCCAACGTCCTGACTTTC	CASSREGGTAGANVLTF
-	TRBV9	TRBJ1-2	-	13	TGTGCCAGCAGCGTAGGGGGAACCTATGGCTACACCTTC	CASSVGGTYGYTF
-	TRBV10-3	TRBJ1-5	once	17	TGTGCCATCAGTGAGTCGGGGGGGCAGGGAGGTCATCAGCCCCAGCATTTT	CAISESGGQGGHQPQHF
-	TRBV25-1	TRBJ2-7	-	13	TGTGCCAGCAGTCACATGGGAACCTACGAGCAGTACTTC	CASSHMGTYEQYF
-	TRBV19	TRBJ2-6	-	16	TGTGCCAGTAGTTCTAACAGGGCCACTGGGGCCAACGTCCTGACTTTC	CASSSNRATGANVLTF
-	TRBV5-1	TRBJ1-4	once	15	TGCGCCAGCAGCTCTGGGGTCAGGGAGGGTGAAAAACTGTTTTTT	CASSSGVREGEKLFF
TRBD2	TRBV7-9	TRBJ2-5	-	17	TGTGCCAGCAGCTTAATATTGCGACTAGCGGGAAAAGAGACCCAGTACTTC	CASSLILRLAGKETQYF
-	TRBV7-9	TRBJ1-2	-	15	TGTGCCAGCAGTCCTAACTCCCGGACAATCGGTGGCTACACCTTC	CASSPNSRTIGGYTF
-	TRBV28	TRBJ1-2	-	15	TGTGCCAGCAGTCCTCGGGAGGGAATTATCTATGGCTACACCTTC	CASSPREGIIYGYTF
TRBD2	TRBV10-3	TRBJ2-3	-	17	TGTGCCATCAGTGAGTCGGGGACTAGCGGGGGGACAGATACGCAGTATTTT	CAISESGTSGGTDTQYF
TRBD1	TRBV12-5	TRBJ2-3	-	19	TGTGCTAGTGGTTTGGGCCGAAAAGGACAGGTTGTATGGACAGATACGCAGTATTTT	CASGLGRKGQVVWTDTQYF
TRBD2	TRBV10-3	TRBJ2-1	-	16	TGTGCCATCAGGGATCCCCTTGGGGAGGGACACAATGAGCAGTTCTTC	CAIRDPLGEGHNEQFF
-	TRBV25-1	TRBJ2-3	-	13	TGTGCCAGCAGTCGGCAGAGCACAGATACGCAGTATTTT	CASSRQSTDTQYF
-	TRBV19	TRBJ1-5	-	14	TGTGCCAGTAGTGGGACCGTAGTGGACCAGCCCCAGCATTTT	CASSGTVVDQPQHF
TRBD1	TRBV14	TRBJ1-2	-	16	TGTGCCAGCAGCCATGGAGGGGGGACAGGGACTTATGGCTACACCTTC	CASSHGGGTGTYGYTF
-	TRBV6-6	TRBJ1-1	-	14	TGTGCCAGCAGTTACAGGGAATACGGCACTGAAGCTTTCTTT	CASSYREYGTEAFF
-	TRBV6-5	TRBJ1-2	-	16	TGTGCCAGCAGTTACTCACCTTACAGCCCTAAGTATGGCTACACCTTC	CASSYSPYSPKYGYTF
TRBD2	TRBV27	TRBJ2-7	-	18	TGTGCCAGCAGTTTAAAGGGCGGGGGGGCCATGTTCGCCTACGAGCAGTACTTC	CASSLKGGGAMFAYEQYF
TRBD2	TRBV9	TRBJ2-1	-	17	TGTGCCAGCAGCGTTAGTCTTCTAGCGGCGAGATGGAATGAGCAGTTCTTC	CASSVSLLAARWNEQFF
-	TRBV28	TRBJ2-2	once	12	TGTGCCAGCAGTTCGCCCGGCGGGGAGCTGTTTTTT	CASSSPGGELFF
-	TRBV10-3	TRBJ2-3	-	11	TGTGCCATCGCGACCTCAGATACGCAGTATTTT	CAIATSDTQYF
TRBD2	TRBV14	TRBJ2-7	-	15	TGTGCCAGCAGCCGGACTAGCGGGAGTTCCTACGAGCAGTACTTC	CASSRTSGSSYEQYF
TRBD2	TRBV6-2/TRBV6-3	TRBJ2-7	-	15	TGTGCCAGCAGTTACACCGGGACTAGTTCGTACGAGCAGTACTTC	CASSYTGTSSYEQYF
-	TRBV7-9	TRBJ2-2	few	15	TGTGCCAGCAGCTCGGCGCCCGGGAACACCGGGGAGCTGTTTTTT	CASSSAPGNTGELFF
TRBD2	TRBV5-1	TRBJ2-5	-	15	TGCGCCAGCAGCCTCCCGGGACTAGGACTTGAGACCCAGTACTTC	CASSLPGLGLETQYF